This T cell receptor (beta chain) was captured by sequencing in a study of blood T cell repertoires in COVID-19. Assay: immunoSEQ multiplex PCR; the TCRdb copy retains only in-frame clones and omits some. The repertoire includes about 210,000 clones, roughly 82% of them detected once, and 7.8% sits in the top ten. The sample was peripheral blood. The receptor's source is a woman in her sixties with COVID-19, enrolled during active disease.

The CDR3 nucleotides read TGTGCCAGCAGTACTTTGACGAACACCGGGGAGCTGTTTTTT. Protein sequence: CASSTLTNTGELFF. This chain uses TRBV6-5 with TRBJ2-2, with D uncertain. V lost 5 bases and J lost 0, with 7 bases in between. Per the germline V gene, CDR1 is MNHEY and CDR2 is SVGAGI. This CDR3 comprises 14 residues.